This T cell receptor beta chain is from a study of regulatory T cells in long-lasting Graves disease. Of note for this clonotype: A much larger clone sits a single nucleotide away, making a read error possible. The conserved closing phenylalanine or tryptophan is absent in this CDR3, likely reflecting a read error.

This CDR3 region has 16 residues. The V segment lost 5 bases and the J segment 5 bases; nucleotides outside the gene matches: 14. Time point in this sample: persistent/refractory GD, antithyroid drugs over 5 years with positive TRAb. The TCR library was prepared using RNA isolated from PBMCs. CDR3 regions were amplified by Arm-PCR using iRepertoire HTBI primers to build TCR beta libraries. TCRdb ran MiXCR on the multiplex PCR reads and lists one entry per CDR3 protein. The table shows 400,000 or so distinct CDR3 sequences, with less than 25% occurring only once. This clonotype was obtained from a female donor with Graves disease. Sequencing was performed on peripheral blood mononuclear cells (PBMCs), taken when the disease was refractory, from a patient treated with antithyroid drugs. This chain uses TRBV12-3 or TRBV12-4 with TRBJ2-5, with 7 bases lining up with TRBD1. CDR3 amino acids: CASSQGRGLVGETQYL. CDR3 coding DNA: TGTGCCAGCAGTCAAGGAAGGGGGCTCGTCGGGGAGACCCAGTACCTC.